Described below is a single TCR beta chain sequence and its context. This specimen includes other DNA sequences encoding the same CDR3. This sample stems from a study of blood T cell repertoires in COVID-19. Overall study context: From the United States, Italy and Spain came samples of acute and convalescent COVID-19. In each case, the material was cDNA or gDNA derived from T cells, B-cell-depleted T cells, or PBMCs.

How the authors handled the data: Scientists estimated how many nucleated cells there were by amplifying reference gene primers. Data came from immunoSEQ multiplex PCR; TCRdb stores just in-frame clones and leaves some out. V, J and clone size were drawn from that table, and D and trimming were deduced from the DNA. The repertoire consists of 150,000 to 200,000 clones, with roughly 79% occurring once and the leading ten covering around a sixth. The clonotype comes from a man aged 55-75 years with active or convalescent COVID-19. Sequenced material: peripheral blood.

Here the CDR3 reads CASSLQGYEQYF. CDR3 DNA sequence: TGTGCCAGCAGCTTACAGGGGTACGAGCAGTACTTC. J is TRBJ2-7 and V is TRBV28, with TRBD1 matching 7 bases. V lost 6 bases and J lost 4; bases outside the gene matches: 3. This CDR3 comprises 12 residues. The germline V gene has CDR1 MDHEN and CDR2 SYDVKM.